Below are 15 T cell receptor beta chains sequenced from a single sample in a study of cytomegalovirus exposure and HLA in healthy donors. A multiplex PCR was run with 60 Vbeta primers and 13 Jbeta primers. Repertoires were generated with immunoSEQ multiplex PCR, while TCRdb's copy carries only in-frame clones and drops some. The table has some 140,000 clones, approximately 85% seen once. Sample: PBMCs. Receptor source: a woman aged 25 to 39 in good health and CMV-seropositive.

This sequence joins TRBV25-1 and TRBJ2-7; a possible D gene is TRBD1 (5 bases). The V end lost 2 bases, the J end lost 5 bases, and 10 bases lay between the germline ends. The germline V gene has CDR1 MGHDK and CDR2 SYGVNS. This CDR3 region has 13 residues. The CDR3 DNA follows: TGTGCCAGCAGTGAACATGGGGCCCACGAGCAGTACTTC. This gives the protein CASSEHGAHEQYF.

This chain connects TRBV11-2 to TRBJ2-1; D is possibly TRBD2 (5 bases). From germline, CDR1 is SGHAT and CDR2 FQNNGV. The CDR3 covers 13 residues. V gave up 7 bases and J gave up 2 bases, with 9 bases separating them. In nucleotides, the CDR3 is TGTGCCAGCAATGCCGGGACCTACAATGAGCAGTTCTTC. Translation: CASNAGTYNEQFF.

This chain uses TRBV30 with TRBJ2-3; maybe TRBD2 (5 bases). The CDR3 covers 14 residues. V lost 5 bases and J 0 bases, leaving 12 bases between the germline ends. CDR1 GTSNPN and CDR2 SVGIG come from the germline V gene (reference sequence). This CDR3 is CAWRGSLSTDTQYF. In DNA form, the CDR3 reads TGTGCCTGGCGGGGTTCCCTCAGCACAGATACGCAGTATTTT.

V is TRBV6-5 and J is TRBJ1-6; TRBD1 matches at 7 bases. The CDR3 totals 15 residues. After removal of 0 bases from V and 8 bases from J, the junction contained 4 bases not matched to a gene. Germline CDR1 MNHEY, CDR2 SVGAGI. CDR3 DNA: TGTGCCAGCAGTTACTCTGTCACAGGGGATTCACCCCTCCACTTT. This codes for CASSYSVTGDSPLHF.

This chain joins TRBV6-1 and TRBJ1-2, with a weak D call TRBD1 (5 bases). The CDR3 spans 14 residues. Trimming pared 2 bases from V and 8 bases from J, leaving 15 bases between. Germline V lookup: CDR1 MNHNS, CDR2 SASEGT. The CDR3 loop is CASSEWGRVEGYTF. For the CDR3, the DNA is TGTGCCAGCAGTGAATGGGGCAGGGTGGAAGGCTACACCTTC.

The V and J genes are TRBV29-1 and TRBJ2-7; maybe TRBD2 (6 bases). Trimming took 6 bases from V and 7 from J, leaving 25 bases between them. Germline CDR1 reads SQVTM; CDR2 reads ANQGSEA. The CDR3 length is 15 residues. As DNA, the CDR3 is TGCAGCGTCGGGCGGGACTTGGGCCTCGCGGGGGAGCAGTACTTC. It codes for CSVGRDLGLAGEQYF.

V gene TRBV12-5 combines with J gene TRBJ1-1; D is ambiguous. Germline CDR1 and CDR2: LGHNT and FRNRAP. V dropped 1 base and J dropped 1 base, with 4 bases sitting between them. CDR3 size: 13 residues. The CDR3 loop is CASGLEQNTEAFF. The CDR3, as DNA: TGTGCTAGTGGTTTGGAACAGAACACTGAAGCTTTCTTT.

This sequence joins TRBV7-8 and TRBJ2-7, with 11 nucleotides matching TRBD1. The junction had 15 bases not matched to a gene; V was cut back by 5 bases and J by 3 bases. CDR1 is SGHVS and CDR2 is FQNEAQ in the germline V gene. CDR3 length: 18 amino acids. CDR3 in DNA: TGTGCCAGCAGCCGGGGACAGGGGGACCGGACTTTAAGCTACGAGCAGTACTTC. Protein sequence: CASSRGQGDRTLSYEQYF.

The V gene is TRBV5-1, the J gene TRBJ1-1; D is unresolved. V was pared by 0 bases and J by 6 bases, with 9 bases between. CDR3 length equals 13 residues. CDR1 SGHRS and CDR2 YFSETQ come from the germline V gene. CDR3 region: CASSLGEGSEAFF. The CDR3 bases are TGCGCCAGCAGCTTGGGTGAGGGCTCTGAAGCTTTCTTT.

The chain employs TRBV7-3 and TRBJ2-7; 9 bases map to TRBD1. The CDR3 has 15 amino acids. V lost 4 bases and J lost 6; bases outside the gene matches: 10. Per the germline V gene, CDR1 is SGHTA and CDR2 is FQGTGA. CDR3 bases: TGTGCCAGCAGCTGGGGTGGGACAGGGAGCGGCGAGCAGTACTTC. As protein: CASSWGGTGSGEQYF.

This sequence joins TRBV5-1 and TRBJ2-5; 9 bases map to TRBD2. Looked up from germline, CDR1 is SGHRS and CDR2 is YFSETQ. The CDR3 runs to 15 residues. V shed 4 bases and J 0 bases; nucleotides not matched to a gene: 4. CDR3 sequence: CASSAGGTNQETQYF. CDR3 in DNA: TGCGCCAGCAGCGCGGGAGGGACCAACCAAGAGACCCAGTACTTC.

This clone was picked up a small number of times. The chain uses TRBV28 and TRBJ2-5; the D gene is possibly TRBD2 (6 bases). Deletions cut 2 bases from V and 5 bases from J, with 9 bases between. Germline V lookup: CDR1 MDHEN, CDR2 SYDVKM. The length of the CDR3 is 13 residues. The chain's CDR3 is CASSLAGRETQYF. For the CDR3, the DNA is TGTGCCAGCAGTTTAGCAGGGAGGGAGACCCAGTACTTC. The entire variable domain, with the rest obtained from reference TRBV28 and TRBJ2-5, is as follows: DVKVTQSSRYLVKRTGEKVFLECVQDMDHENMFWYRQDPGLGLRLIYFSYDVKMKEKGDIPEGYSVSREKKERFSLILESASTNQTSMYLCASSLAGRETQYFGPGTRLLVL.

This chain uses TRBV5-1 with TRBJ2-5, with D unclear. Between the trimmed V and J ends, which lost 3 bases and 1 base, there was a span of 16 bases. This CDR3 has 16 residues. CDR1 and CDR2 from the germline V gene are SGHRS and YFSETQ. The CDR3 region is CASSSYRSTVQETQYF. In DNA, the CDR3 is TGCGCCAGCAGCTCCTATCGGTCGACTGTCCAAGAGACCCAGTACTTC.

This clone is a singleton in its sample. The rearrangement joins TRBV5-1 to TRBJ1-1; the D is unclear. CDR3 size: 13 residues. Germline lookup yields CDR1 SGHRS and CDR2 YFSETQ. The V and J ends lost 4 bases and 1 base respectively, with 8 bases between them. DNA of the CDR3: TGCGCCAGCAGCGACAACCCGAACACTGAAGCTTTCTTT. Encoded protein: CASSDNPNTEAFF.

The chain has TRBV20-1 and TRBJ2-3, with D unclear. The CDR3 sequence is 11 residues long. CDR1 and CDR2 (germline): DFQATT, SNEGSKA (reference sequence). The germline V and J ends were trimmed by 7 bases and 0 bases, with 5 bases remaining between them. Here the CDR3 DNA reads TGCAGTGTGGCTAGCACAGATACGCAGTATTTT. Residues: CSVASTDTQYF.